This T cell receptor beta chain was sequenced in a study of blood T cell repertoires in COVID-19. Study overall: COVID-19 samples collected from the United States, Italy and Spain covered acute and convalescent phases. T cells, B-cell-depleted T cells, or PBMCs provided the cDNA or gDNA that served as material.

In the original analysis: Scientists estimated how many nucleated cells there were by amplifying reference gene primers. TCRdb's copy holds only in-frame clones and misses some; the assay was immunoSEQ multiplex PCR. That table gives V, J and clone size, and the DNA gave D and trimming. The sample contains some 140,000 clones, around 80% of which appear only once. CDR3 length: 13 residues. Trimming stripped 1 base from V and 7 bases from J, with 10 bases between. Per the germline V gene, CDR1 is SGHAT and CDR2 is FQNNGV. Sequenced sample: peripheral blood. The receptor's source is an elderly man with acute or convalescent COVID-19. The rearrangement joins TRBV11-2 to TRBJ1-1; D unresolved. The CDR3 coding sequence is TGTGCCAGCAGCTTAGGGCAGGCCCTTGAAGCTTTCTTT. Encoded protein: CASSLGQALEAFF.